Listed below are T cell receptor beta chains from one sample, sequenced in a study of blood T cell repertoires in COVID-19. Clones were read by immunoSEQ multiplex PCR, and TCRdb kept only the in-frame ones, dropping some. The sample gives roughly 60,000 clones, about 88% of which show up once; more than 6% is in the top ten. The source material was peripheral blood. These TCRs come from a human donor with active COVID-19. The donor label of this sample is uncertain. Each CDR3 is given with its conserved first and last residue. D genes are given only for firm matches. Expanded clones get a size class; other rows say once, few or many, or leave the size out.

j_gene: TRBJ1-2; v_gene: TRBV4-1; abundance: NA; d_gene: NA; CDR3aa: CASSQDMGRGSNYGYTF; CDR3nt: TGCGCCAGCAGCCAAGATATGGGGAGGGGATCCAACTATGGCTACACCTTC
j_gene: TRBJ1-1; v_gene: TRBV5-6; abundance: NA; d_gene: TRBD1; CDR3aa: CASSNLDRGYSEAFF; CDR3nt: TGTGCCAGCAGCAATCTAGACAGGGGATATAGTGAAGCTTTCTTT
j_gene: TRBJ2-5; v_gene: TRBV7-7; abundance: NA; d_gene: NA; CDR3aa: CASSLRVHPQETQYF; CDR3nt: TGTGCTAGCAGCTTAAGAGTTCACCCCCAAGAGACCCAGTACTTC
j_gene: TRBJ1-5; v_gene: TRBV18; abundance: NA; d_gene: NA; CDR3aa: CASSPPTRSGNQPQHF; CDR3nt: TGTGCCAGCTCACCACCGACACGATCGGGCAATCAGCCCCAGCATTTT
j_gene: TRBJ1-5; v_gene: TRBV5-1; abundance: NA; d_gene: NA; CDR3aa: CASSEGGVGNQPQHF; CDR3nt: TGCGCCAGCAGCGAAGGAGGGGTAGGGAATCAGCCCCAGCATTTT
j_gene: TRBJ2-1; v_gene: TRBV5-6; abundance: NA; d_gene: TRBD1; CDR3aa: CASSPFLDRDLYNEQFF; CDR3nt: TGTGCCAGCAGCCCATTCCTGGACAGGGACCTCTACAATGAGCAGTTCTTC
j_gene: TRBJ1-5; v_gene: TRBV2; abundance: NA; d_gene: TRBD1; CDR3aa: CASRGTVMVQPQHF; CDR3nt: TGTGCCAGCAGGGGGACAGTCATGGTCCAGCCCCAGCATTTT
j_gene: TRBJ2-3; v_gene: TRBV7-3; abundance: NA; d_gene: TRBD2; CDR3aa: CASSPGTSGSTDTQYF; CDR3nt: TGTGCCAGCAGCCCAGGGACTAGCGGGAGTACAGATACGCAGTATTTT
j_gene: TRBJ1-4; v_gene: TRBV24-1; abundance: NA; d_gene: TRBD1; CDR3aa: CASLGQGNEKLFF; CDR3nt: TGTGCCTCGCTGGGACAGGGGAATGAAAAACTGTTTTTT
j_gene: TRBJ2-1; v_gene: TRBV5-1; abundance: NA; d_gene: NA; CDR3aa: CASSFRDSPGNEQFF; CDR3nt: TGCGCCAGCAGCTTCCGGGACTCCCCGGGCAATGAGCAGTTCTTC
j_gene: TRBJ2-1; v_gene: TRBV5-1; abundance: NA; d_gene: TRBD2; CDR3aa: CASSLRTSGSSYNEQFF; CDR3nt: TGCGCCAGCAGCTTGCGGACTAGCGGGAGCTCCTACAATGAGCAGTTCTTC
j_gene: TRBJ2-5; v_gene: TRBV12-3/TRBV12-4; abundance: once; d_gene: TRBD2; CDR3aa: CASSFGSGVQYF; CDR3nt: TGTGCCAGCAGTTTCGGTAGCGGGGTCCAGTACTTC
j_gene: TRBJ1-5; v_gene: TRBV6-5; abundance: once; d_gene: TRBD1; CDR3aa: CASRDGQGRPQHF; CDR3nt: TGTGCCAGCAGGGATGGACAGGGCCGTCCCCAGCATTTT
j_gene: TRBJ1-6; v_gene: TRBV2; abundance: NA; d_gene: NA; CDR3aa: CASSLKGDSPLHF; CDR3nt: TGTGCCAGCAGCCTCAAGGGGGATTCACCCCTCCACTTT
j_gene: TRBJ2-4; v_gene: TRBV4-2; abundance: once; d_gene: TRBD2; CDR3aa: CASSQTGLAGGGNIQYF; CDR3nt: TGTGCCAGCAGCCAAACGGGACTAGCGGGAGGTGGGAACATTCAGTACTTC
j_gene: TRBJ2-5; v_gene: TRBV3-1/TRBV3-2; abundance: NA; d_gene: TRBD2; CDR3aa: CASSQSGTSGRNQYF; CDR3nt: TGTGCCAGCAGCCAATCCGGGACTAGCGGTAGGAACCAGTACTTC
j_gene: TRBJ1-5; v_gene: TRBV28; abundance: NA; d_gene: TRBD1; CDR3aa: CASRAGQGASQPQHF; CDR3nt: TGTGCCAGCAGGGCCGGACAGGGGGCCAGTCAGCCCCAGCATTTT
j_gene: TRBJ2-2; v_gene: TRBV5-1; abundance: NA; d_gene: NA; CDR3aa: CASSLASGNTGELFF; CDR3nt: TGCGCCAGCAGCTTGGCTTCGGGGAACACCGGGGAGCTGTTTTTT
j_gene: TRBJ1-5; v_gene: TRBV6-5; abundance: few; d_gene: NA; CDR3aa: CASGWGGGQPQHF; CDR3nt: TGTGCCAGCGGTTGGGGGGGTGGCCAGCCCCAGCATTTT
j_gene: TRBJ2-1; v_gene: TRBV27; abundance: NA; d_gene: TRBD1; CDR3aa: CASSLPGDRGRNEQFF; CDR3nt: TGTGCCAGCAGTTTACCTGGGGACAGGGGTCGAAATGAGCAGTTCTTC
j_gene: TRBJ1-1; v_gene: TRBV7-2; abundance: NA; d_gene: NA; CDR3aa: CASSFFSGTEAFF; CDR3nt: TGTGCCAGCAGCTTCTTTTCGGGCACTGAAGCTTTCTTT
j_gene: TRBJ1-6; v_gene: TRBV27; abundance: NA; d_gene: TRBD1; CDR3aa: CASSPHRDRGAPLHF; CDR3nt: TGTGCCAGCAGTCCCCACCGGGACAGGGGTGCACCCCTCCACTTT
j_gene: TRBJ2-1; v_gene: TRBV21-1; abundance: NA; d_gene: NA; CDR3aa: CASSKIPGTSGLVYEQFF; CDR3nt: TGTGCCAGCAGCAAAATTCCTGGGACTAGCGGGCTTGTATATGAGCAGTTCTTC
j_gene: TRBJ1-3; v_gene: TRBV5-4; abundance: NA; d_gene: NA; CDR3aa: CASSSSPEMDTIYF; CDR3nt: TGTGCCAGCAGCTCAAGCCCGGAGATGGACACCATATATTTT
j_gene: TRBJ2-3; v_gene: TRBV6-2/TRBV6-3; abundance: NA; d_gene: TRBD2; CDR3aa: CASSRTSGGTDTQYF; CDR3nt: TGTGCCAGCAGCAGGACTAGCGGTGGGACAGATACGCAGTATTTT
j_gene: TRBJ1-2; v_gene: TRBV30; abundance: NA; d_gene: TRBD1; CDR3aa: CAWTKGGLQGTYGYTF; CDR3nt: TGTGCCTGGACCAAGGGGGGTTTACAGGGGACCTATGGCTACACCTTC
j_gene: TRBJ2-3; v_gene: TRBV28; abundance: NA; d_gene: NA; CDR3aa: CASSLGRGTDTQYF; CDR3nt: TGTGCCAGCAGTTTGGGGCGAGGCACAGATACGCAGTATTTT
j_gene: TRBJ2-7; v_gene: TRBV6-2/TRBV6-3; abundance: NA; d_gene: NA; CDR3aa: CASSYRNGQYF; CDR3nt: TGTGCCAGCAGTTACCGTAACGGGCAGTACTTC
j_gene: TRBJ1-4; v_gene: TRBV5-1; abundance: NA; d_gene: TRBD1; CDR3aa: CASSLEGTGGEKLFF; CDR3nt: TGCGCCAGCAGCTTGGAGGGGACAGGGGGCGAAAAACTGTTTTTT
j_gene: TRBJ1-5; v_gene: TRBV30; abundance: NA; d_gene: NA; CDR3aa: CAWSVGAEYQPQHF; CDR3nt: TGTGCCTGGAGCGTGGGGGCTGAATATCAGCCCCAGCATTTT
j_gene: TRBJ2-7; v_gene: TRBV19; abundance: once; d_gene: NA; CDR3aa: CASSPNPSSVSSYEQYF; CDR3nt: TGTGCCAGTAGTCCAAACCCCTCTAGCGTAAGCTCCTACGAGCAGTACTTC
j_gene: TRBJ2-7; v_gene: TRBV18; abundance: NA; d_gene: TRBD1; CDR3aa: CASSPLQGRYEQYF; CDR3nt: TGTGCCAGCTCACCATTACAGGGGAGATACGAGCAGTACTTC
j_gene: TRBJ1-2; v_gene: TRBV18; abundance: NA; d_gene: TRBD1; CDR3aa: CASSPMGQGGDGYTF; CDR3nt: TGTGCCAGCTCACCTATGGGACAGGGGGGAGATGGCTACACCTTC
j_gene: TRBJ2-2; v_gene: TRBV7-3; abundance: NA; d_gene: TRBD2; CDR3aa: CASSRERGNTGELFF; CDR3nt: TGTGCCAGCAGTCGGGAGCGGGGGAACACCGGGGAGCTGTTTTTT
j_gene: TRBJ2-7; v_gene: TRBV12-3/TRBV12-4; abundance: NA; d_gene: TRBD2; CDR3aa: CASSFGGDYEQYF; CDR3nt: TGTGCCAGCAGTTTTGGGGGGGACTACGAGCAGTACTTC
j_gene: TRBJ1-2; v_gene: TRBV6-2/TRBV6-3; abundance: NA; d_gene: TRBD1; CDR3aa: CASSPGQNYGYTF; CDR3nt: TGTGCCAGCAGCCCGGGACAGAACTATGGCTACACCTTC
j_gene: TRBJ2-1; v_gene: TRBV7-3; abundance: NA; d_gene: NA; CDR3aa: CASSLMPGKSVNEQFF; CDR3nt: TGTGCCAGCAGCCTGATGCCCGGGAAAAGTGTAAATGAGCAGTTCTTC
j_gene: TRBJ1-1; v_gene: TRBV5-8; abundance: NA; d_gene: NA; CDR3aa: CASSYPTENTEAFF; CDR3nt: TGTGCCAGCAGCTACCCGACAGAGAACACTGAAGCTTTCTTT
j_gene: TRBJ2-5; v_gene: TRBV4-3; abundance: NA; d_gene: NA; CDR3aa: CASSQEGGQETQYF; CDR3nt: TGCGCCAGCAGCCAAGAAGGGGGCCAAGAGACCCAGTACTTC
j_gene: TRBJ2-7; v_gene: TRBV15; abundance: NA; d_gene: NA; CDR3aa: CATSKGNRSSYEQYF; CDR3nt: TGTGCCACCAGCAAAGGTAACAGGTCCTCCTACGAGCAGTACTTC
j_gene: TRBJ1-1; v_gene: TRBV10-3; abundance: NA; d_gene: TRBD1; CDR3aa: CAISGVQGSLNTEAFF; CDR3nt: TGTGCCATCAGTGGGGTACAGGGGTCACTGAACACTGAAGCTTTCTTT
j_gene: TRBJ2-7; v_gene: TRBV25-1; abundance: NA; d_gene: TRBD2; CDR3aa: CASRSTSGSKEQYF; CDR3nt: TGTGCCAGCAGGAGCACTAGCGGGAGTAAGGAGCAGTACTTC
j_gene: TRBJ1-2; v_gene: TRBV4-2; abundance: NA; d_gene: NA; CDR3aa: CASSQDGGNYGYTF; CDR3nt: TGTGCCAGCAGCCAAGACGGGGGGAACTATGGCTACACCTTC
j_gene: TRBJ1-3; v_gene: TRBV5-1; abundance: NA; d_gene: TRBD1; CDR3aa: CASSQTGAPSSGNTIYF; CDR3nt: TGCGCCAGCAGCCAGACAGGGGCGCCAAGCTCTGGAAACACCATATATTTT
j_gene: TRBJ1-2; v_gene: TRBV25-1; abundance: NA; d_gene: NA; CDR3aa: CASSGDRLYGYTF; CDR3nt: TGTGCCAGCAGTGGCGACAGACTCTATGGCTACACCTTC
j_gene: TRBJ2-7; v_gene: TRBV5-1; abundance: NA; d_gene: NA; CDR3aa: CASSLGNHRDVVLEQYF; CDR3nt: TGCGCCAGCAGCTTGGGGAACCACAGGGACGTAGTACTCGAGCAGTACTTC